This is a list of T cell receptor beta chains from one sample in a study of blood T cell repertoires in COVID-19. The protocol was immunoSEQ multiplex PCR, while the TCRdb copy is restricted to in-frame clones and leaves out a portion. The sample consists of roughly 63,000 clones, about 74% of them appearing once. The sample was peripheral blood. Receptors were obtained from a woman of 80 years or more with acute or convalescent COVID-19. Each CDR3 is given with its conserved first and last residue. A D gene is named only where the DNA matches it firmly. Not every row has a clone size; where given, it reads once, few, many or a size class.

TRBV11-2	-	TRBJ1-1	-	CASSREMNTEAFF	TGTGCCAGCAGCCGGGAAATGAACACTGAAGCTTTCTTT
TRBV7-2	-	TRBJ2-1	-	CASSWTRDSSYNEQFF	TGTGCCAGCAGCTGGACGCGGGATAGCTCCTACAATGAGCAGTTCTTC
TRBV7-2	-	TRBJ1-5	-	CASSFLTGQTQPQHF	TGTGCCAGCAGCTTTCTGACCGGACAAACCCAGCCCCAGCATTTT
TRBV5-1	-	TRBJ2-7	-	CASSLGEAREQYF	TGCGCCAGCAGCTTGGGGGAGGCTCGGGAGCAGTACTTC
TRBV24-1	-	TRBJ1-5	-	CATSGGGSSNQPQHF	TGTGCCACCAGTGGAGGGGGATCGAGCAATCAGCCCCAGCATTTT
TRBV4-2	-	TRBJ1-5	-	CASSQSGQGIGSQPQHF	TGTGCCAGCAGCCAATCTGGGCAGGGGATTGGGTCTCAGCCCCAGCATTTT
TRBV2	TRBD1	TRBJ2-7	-	CASSRTGYGEQYF	TGTGCCAGCAGTAGGACAGGGTACGGCGAGCAGTACTTC
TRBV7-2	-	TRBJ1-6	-	CATSGGSTYNSPLHF	TGTGCCACCTCTGGGGGGTCGACCTATAATTCACCCCTCCACTTT
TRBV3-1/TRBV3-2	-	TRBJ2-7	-	CASSQASYEQYF	TGTGCCAGCAGCCAGGCTTCCTACGAGCAGTACTTC
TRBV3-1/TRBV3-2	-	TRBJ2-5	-	CASSQGRVLETQYF	TGTGCCAGCAGCCAAGGTCGGGTTTTGGAGACCCAGTACTTC
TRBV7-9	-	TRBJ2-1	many	CASRVTGTQGNEQFF	TGTGCCAGCAGAGTTACCGGGACACAAGGGAATGAGCAGTTCTTC
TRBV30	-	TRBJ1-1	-	CAWSGFNTEAFF	TGTGCCTGGTCCGGGTTTAACACTGAAGCTTTCTTT
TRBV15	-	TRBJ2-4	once	CATSRDLGINIQYF	TGTGCCACCAGCAGAGATCTCGGGATAAACATTCAGTACTTC